One T cell receptor beta chain is described in this entry. Its antigen remains undetermined. No qualities accompany the bases; no much larger clone lies one base away. Patients with a history of autoimmune disease or receiving systemic immunosuppression were excluded from the trial. Peripheral blood for TCR sequencing was collected from all dose cohorts at baseline, on cycle 4 day 1, and on cycle 7 day 1. The samples were drawn from a first-in-human, open-label, multicenter phase I dose-escalation trial of ivuxolimab. Adults with locally advanced or metastatic head and neck squamous cell, hepatocellular, melanoma or renal cell carcinoma were enrolled in the trial. Before TCR sequencing, CD4+ T cells and CD8+ T cells were sorted from peripheral blood as separate populations. The germline V gene (reference sequence) sets CDR1 to DFQATT and CDR2 to SNEGSKA. The CDR3 numbers 11 residues from cysteine through phenylalanine. Here the CDR3 DNA is all that survives: 33 bases in frame from base 1. V and J are truncated by 3 bases and 3 bases respectively, leaving an intervening sequence of 6 bases.

The data belong to a study of OX40 agonist ivuxolimab in advanced cancers. General notes on the study: Ivuxolimab was a fully human IgG2 agonistic monoclonal antibody targeting the costimulatory receptor OX40 (CD134). The dose-escalation cohort was about 83% male with a mean age of about 60 years, ranging from roughly 20 to 80. The paper covers the monotherapy dose-escalation part of the phase I ivuxolimab trial, which included N ≈ 57 patients. Intravenous ivuxolimab was administered to patients every 2 weeks at six dose levels: 0.01, 0.1, 0.3, 1.5, 3 and 10 mg/kg. Three dose-escalation patients achieved partial responses, one with hepatocellular carcinoma and two with cutaneous melanoma. Prior anti-PD-1, anti-PD-L1 or anti-CTLA-4 therapy was permitted, and checkpoint inhibitors had been received by approximately 39% of dose-escalation patients. Of the approximately 50 patients in dose escalation, about 20 had hepatocellular carcinoma, approximately 15 had melanoma, 9 had renal cell carcinoma and 9 had head and neck cancer. The point of sequencing TCRbeta in the periphery was to test whether ivuxolimab changed TCR sequence diversity and drove clonal T-cell expansion. Overall results and qualifications from the work: At doses of 0.1 to 3.0 mg/kg, clonal expansion of both CD4+ and CD8+ T cells in blood was seen between baseline and week 6. After ivuxolimab, more expanded clones were found on average in CD8+ T cells than in CD4+ T cells. Low levels of normalized T-cell clonal expansion were also seen in some patients who did not respond. Partial responders in the 0.1-3.0 mg/kg groups had among the lowest normalized peripheral clonal expansion, especially among CD8+ T cells. The antigen specificity of the peripheral T cells that underwent clonal expansion was not determined.

To sequence the TCRbeta CDR3 region, genomic DNA was isolated from the sorted cells. The immunoSEQ Assay was used for sequencing of TCRbeta CDR3 regions. The clones in this table, taken by TCRdb from immuneACCESS, are in-frame only. Not every clone is retained; where verified, under half of the shortfall comes from an unresolved V gene, and the cause of the rest is unknown. The sample table records roughly 65,000 clones; about 89% of these occur just once. The top ten clonotypes cover 0.25% to 0.3% of the sample. The receptor's source is an adult with an advanced solid tumor such as melanoma, head and neck, liver or kidney cancer. Here the sequenced sample was CD4+ or CD8+ T cells sorted from blood, taken in a trial of the OX40 agonist ivuxolimab. The V and J genes are TRBV20-1 and TRBJ2-7; no confident D gene assignment can be made. The CDR3 region reads CSARSVYEQYF. Read as DNA, the sequence is TGCAGTGCTAGGTCCGTCTACGAGCAGTACTTC.